There are a few counts of the clone carrying this T cell receptor (beta chain). What it recognizes is unknown. The source of the sample is a study of identical twins. Study observations and caveats: Twins showed weaker excess sharing in their beta out-of-frame sequences.

TCRdb re-analysed the 5' RACE reads in MiXCR, keeping a single row per CDR3 protein. The repertoire holds roughly 690,000 distinct CDR3 sequences, over 5% seen once, with approximately 1.6% in the top ten. V shed 8 bases and J shed 6 bases, with 14 bases lying between them. Per germline, CDR1 SEHNR and CDR2 FQNEAQ (reference sequence). This CDR3 spans 12 amino acids. Sequencing was carried out using naive T cells sorted from blood. The rearrangement links TRBV7-9 to TRBJ2-7, with D maybe TRBD2 (6 bases). This receptor was identified in a man between 18 and 29 years old in good health. The CDR3 nucleotides read TGTGCCAGCGGGGGAGGATCGGGCGAGCAGTACTTC. Translation gives CASGGGSGEQYF.